This TCR beta chain originates from a study of OX40 agonist ivuxolimab in advanced cancers. About the study as a whole: Ivuxolimab was an agonistic, fully human IgG2 monoclonal antibody directed against OX40 (CD134), a costimulatory receptor. Intravenous ivuxolimab was administered to patients every 2 weeks at six dose levels: 0.01, 0.1, 0.3, 1.5, 3 and 10 mg/kg. Of the roughly 54 patients in dose escalation, some 20 had hepatocellular carcinoma, roughly 15 had melanoma, 9 had renal cell carcinoma and 9 had head and neck cancer. In the dose-escalation cohort, around 80% of patients were male, and the mean age was 60 years with a range of 23 to 79. Patients were allowed to have had prior anti-PD-1, anti-PD-L1 or anti-CTLA-4 therapy, and approximately 37% of the dose-escalation patients had been treated with checkpoint inhibitors. Partial responses were achieved by three dose-escalation patients, of whom one had hepatocellular carcinoma and two had cutaneous melanoma. Peripheral TCRbeta sequencing aimed to test whether ivuxolimab altered TCR sequence diversity and caused clonal T-cell expansion. The paper describes the monotherapy dose-escalation part (N = 52 patients) of the phase I trial of ivuxolimab. Results the study describes overall, beyond this receptor: Low levels of normalized T-cell clonal expansion were also seen in some patients who did not respond. On average, CD8+ T cells showed more expanded clones than CD4+ T cells after ivuxolimab. In partial responders in the 0.1-3.0 mg/kg groups, normalized peripheral clonal expansion was found to be among the lowest, especially among CD8+ T cells. Which antigens the clonally expanded peripheral T cells were specific for was not determined. Clonal expansion of both CD4+ and CD8+ blood T cells was observed from baseline to week 6 at doses 0.1 to 3.0 mg/kg.

The trial excluded patients who had a history of autoimmune disease or who were on systemic immunosuppression. Peripheral blood for TCR sequencing was collected from all dose cohorts at baseline, on cycle 4 day 1, and on cycle 7 day 1. The samples were taken from a phase I, first-in-human, multicenter, open-label dose-escalation trial of ivuxolimab. Adults with locally advanced or metastatic melanoma, renal cell carcinoma, hepatocellular carcinoma or head and neck squamous cell carcinoma were enrolled in the trial. Before TCR sequencing, CD4+ T cells and CD8+ T cells from peripheral blood were sorted into separate populations. CDR1 and CDR2 are read off the germline V gene (reference sequence) as LNHDA and SQIVND. V is shortened by 5 bases, J by 8 bases, and the region joining them spans 12 bases. The CDR3 starts with the cysteine, ends with the phenylalanine, and has 12 residues. CDR3 DNA only is kept here, 36 bases in frame from base 1.

In regard to this clone: Its antigen is still unknown. No quality values exist for individual bases; no much larger clone is one base distant.

Genomic DNA was isolated from the sorted cells so that the TCRbeta CDR3 region could be sequenced. TCRbeta CDR3 regions were sequenced using the immunoSEQ Assay. TCRdb limited this immuneACCESS table to in-frame rearrangements with V and J called. A share of clones is missing; checked studies link under half to unresolved V genes, and the rest is unexplained. This sample comprises 90,000 or so clones, 90% to 95% of them detected only once. The ten top clones hold 2.6% of the sample. The chain is made from TRBV19 and TRBJ1-2; 5 matching bases give a weak D call of TRBD1. This sample comprised CD4+ or CD8+ T cells sorted from blood, obtained in a trial of the OX40 agonist ivuxolimab. The clonotype was recovered from an adult with an advanced solid tumor such as melanoma, head and neck, liver or kidney cancer. CDR3 loop: CASSPGTWGYTF. The DNA is TGTGCCAGTAGTCCTGGGACCTGGGGCTACACCTTC.